What follows are 22 T cell receptor beta chains derived from one specimen sequenced in a study of control samples from healthy donors and cancer patients (dated by TCRdb to about 2020). Receptor libraries were prepared by the immunoSEQ multiplex PCR assay. The source is immuneACCESS, and TCRdb retained only in-frame sequences with V and J called. Part of the clones is not carried over; for the studies checked, unresolved V genes explain less than half of this, and the remainder is unexplained. The sample table shows some 120,000 clones, and about 90% are seen once. Around 1.7% of the sample rests with the top ten. The material sequenced was blood. The origin of the receptors is a man younger than 35 in good health.

The DNA of the CDR3 is TGTGCCAGCAGCCGCCAGGAGGGCTCCTACAATGAGCAGTTCTTC. Translating it yields CASSRQEGSYNEQFF. J is TRBJ2-1 and V is TRBV7-9; D is perhaps TRBD2 (6 bases). The CDR3 covers 15 residues. CDR1 SEHNR and CDR2 FQNEAQ come from the germline V gene (reference sequence). V was pared by 5 bases and J by 0 bases, with 11 bases between.

The chain has TRBV11-2 and TRBJ2-5; 7 nucleotides line up with TRBD1. The V gene end was trimmed by 3 bases and the J gene end by 0 bases; junction bases not matched to a gene: 7. Germline lookup yields CDR1 SGHAT and CDR2 FQNNGV. The CDR3 length is 16 residues. The chain's CDR3 is CASSLGDRAYQETQYF. For the CDR3, the DNA is TGTGCCAGCAGCTTGGGAGACAGGGCGTACCAAGAGACCCAGTACTTC.

The chain combines TRBV9 with TRBJ1-2; a weak D match, TRBD1 (5 bases). Trimming shortened V by 0 bases and J by 6 bases, and 9 bases separated the two germline ends. The CDR3 contains 13 residues. In germline, CDR1 is SGDLS, CDR2 YYNGEE. CDR3 nucleotides: TGTGCCAGCAGCGTAGCTTTGGGGGATGGCTACACCTTC. Its translation is CASSVALGDGYTF.

This clone appeared a few times. J is TRBJ1-5 and V is TRBV6-5, with D possibly being TRBD1 (6 bases). This CDR3 comprises 15 residues. Trimming shortened V by 5 bases and J by 11 bases, and 22 bases separated the two germline ends. Per germline, CDR1 MNHEY and CDR2 SVGAGI. In DNA form, the CDR3 reads TGTGCCAGCAGTCCAGGGGAACAGGGCCGTGGAGCCCAGCATTTT. This gives the protein CASSPGEQGRGAQHF.

This clone turned up a few times. The chain employs TRBV6-4 and TRBJ2-1; 8 positions match TRBD2. V lost 2 bases and J lost 8; bases outside the gene matches: 5. This CDR3 has 14 residues. Germline V CDR1 and CDR2: MRHNA, SNTAGT. The CDR3 loop reads CASSDQAGVDEQFF. The CDR3 DNA is TGTGCCAGCAGTGACCAAGCGGGAGTCGATGAGCAGTTCTTC.

V usage is TRBV3-1 (or the pseudogene TRBV3-2) and J usage is TRBJ2-7; 12 nucleotides match TRBD2. CDR1 LGHDT and CDR2 YNNKEL come from the germline V gene (reference sequence). V was pared by 4 bases and J by 6 bases, with 4 bases of the junction left unmatched. The CDR3 is 14 residues long. The CDR3 is CASSPTSGRGEQYF. The DNA of the CDR3 is TGTGCCAGCAGCCCGACTAGCGGGAGAGGCGAGCAGTACTTC.

The chain combines TRBV6-2 or TRBV6-3 with TRBJ1-1; 7 bases agree with TRBD1. Per germline, CDR1 MNHEY and CDR2 SVGEGT. J gave up 5 bases and V 5 bases, and 8 bases lay outside the gene matches. This CDR3 has 14 residues. The CDR3 here is CASSASTGWTEAFF. The DNA of the CDR3 is TGTGCCAGCAGTGCGTCGACAGGGTGGACTGAAGCTTTCTTT.

CDR3 in amino acids: CASSSGMNTEAFF. Written as DNA, the CDR3 is TGTGCCAGCAGCTCAGGGATGAACACTGAAGCTTTCTTT. The chain couples TRBV7-3 to TRBJ1-1, with a possible D match to TRBD1 (5 bases). The CDR3 spans 13 residues. Germline V gives CDR1 SGHTA, CDR2 FQGTGA. V lost 4 bases and J 0 bases, leaving 6 bases between the germline ends. The complete variable domain, with remaining parts taken from reference TRBV7-3 and TRBJ1-1, reads GAGVSQTPSNKVTEKGKYVELRCDPISGHTALYWYRQSLGQGPEFLIYFQGTGAADDSGLPNDRFFAVRPEGSVSTLKIQRTERGDSAVYLCASSSGMNTEAFFGQGTRLTVV.

This clone was seen a single time. V is TRBV9 and J is TRBJ2-7; D call uncertain. Germline V CDR1 and CDR2: SGDLS, YYNGEE. The CDR3 loop spans 15 amino acids. Trimming removed 4 bases from V and 3 bases from J, with 17 bases in between. CDR3 residues: CASSPQAGALYEQYF. Written as DNA, the CDR3 is TGTGCCAGCAGCCCCCAGGCAGGCGCCCTCTACGAGCAGTACTTC.

This chain joins TRBV5-1 and TRBJ1-6; D is undetermined. The CDR3 consists of 15 residues. Trimming took off 1 base at V and 4 bases at J, with 9 bases between the two ends. Germline CDR1 reads SGHRS; CDR2 reads YFSETQ. CDR3 DNA sequence: TGCGCCAGCAGCTTGTCGCGAGATTATAATTCACCCCTCCACTTT. Encoded protein: CASSLSRDYNSPLHF.

The chain employs TRBV27 and TRBJ1-2; D perhaps matches TRBD1 (6 bases). Germline V gives CDR1 MNHEY, CDR2 SMNVEV (reference sequence). The CDR3 sequence is 15 residues long. The V end was cut by 6 bases, the J end by 6 bases, with 20 bases between. CDR3 amino acids: CASRQGGRRSDGYTF. CDR3 DNA sequence: TGTGCCAGCAGACAGGGAGGGCGGAGGTCCGATGGCTACACCTTC.

The rearrangement uses TRBV5-1 and TRBJ2-7, with 9 bases aligning to TRBD1. In germline, CDR1 is SGHRS, CDR2 YFSETQ. J was trimmed by 2 bases and V by 4 bases; bases with no gene match: 4. The CDR3 consists of 14 residues. CDR3 residues: CASSLRTGAYEQYF. The CDR3 nucleotides are TGCGCCAGCAGCCTTCGGACAGGGGCCTACGAGCAGTACTTC.

The rearrangement links TRBV24-1 to TRBJ2-1, with 12 bases identical to TRBD2. Losses at the gene ends were 2 bases for V and 7 bases for J; bases not matched to a gene: 14. This CDR3 is built from 19 residues. CDR1 is KGHDR and CDR2 is SFDVKD in the germline V gene. This CDR3 is CATSDSRRLAGEGPNEQFF. CDR3 in DNA: TGTGCCACCAGTGATTCGCGCAGACTAGCGGGAGAGGGGCCAAATGAGCAGTTCTTC.

V gene TRBV6-2 or TRBV6-3 combines with J gene TRBJ2-1, with no clear D. V was trimmed by 2 bases and J by 9 bases, leaving 14 bases between them. The V gene's germline CDR1 is MNHEY and CDR2 SVGEGT. This CDR3 contains 14 residues. The CDR3 region has the DNA TGTGCCAGCAGTTACGCGTGGGCTTCGGGTGAGCAGTTCTTC. Its translation is CASSYAWASGEQFF.

The V gene is TRBV9, the J gene TRBJ1-2, with a tentative D call TRBD1 (5 bases). This CDR3 contains 13 residues. V was clipped by 0 bases and J by 6 bases, with 9 bases between them. In germline, CDR1 is SGDLS, CDR2 YYNGEE. The CDR3 nucleotides read TGTGCCAGCAGCGTAGATGGGGGACATGGCTACACCTTC. Residues: CASSVDGGHGYTF.

The V gene is TRBV6-4, the J gene TRBJ2-1; 13 nucleotides match TRBD2. Germline V gene lookup returns CDR1 MRHNA and CDR2 SNTAGT. The CDR3 extends over 14 amino acids. V lost 5 bases and J lost 8; bases outside the gene matches: 3. The CDR3 DNA follows: TGTGCCAGCAGTAGGACTAGCGGGAGCTATGAGCAGTTCTTC. This codes for CASSRTSGSYEQFF.

The chain carries TRBV5-1 and TRBJ1-1; 8 bases map to TRBD1. The germline V gene has CDR1 SGHRS and CDR2 YFSETQ. V lost 2 bases and J lost 5; bases outside the gene matches: 5. The CDR3 totals 14 residues. This CDR3 is CASSFDRGGTEAFF. The CDR3 DNA sequence: TGCGCCAGCAGCTTTGACAGGGGTGGTACTGAAGCTTTCTTT.

The chain combines TRBV28 with TRBJ1-4, with 7 bases aligning to TRBD1. V dropped 6 bases and J dropped 7; count of bases not matched to a gene: 11. Germline V gene data show CDR1 as MDHEN and CDR2 as SYDVKM. The CDR3 contains 15 residues. CDR3 sequence: CASRSRGLQVEKLFF. The CDR3 bases are TGTGCCAGCAGATCTAGGGGGCTGCAGGTTGAAAAACTGTTTTTT. Based on the CDR3 plus reference TRBV28 and TRBJ1-4, the full variable domain is DVKVTQSSRYLVKRTGEKVFLECVQDMDHENMFWYRQDPGLGLRLIYFSYDVKMKEKGDIPEGYSVSREKKERFSLILESASTNQTSMYLCASRSRGLQVEKLFFGSGTQLSVL.

The chain combines TRBV28 with TRBJ2-7; no firm D call. The germline V gene encodes CDR1 MDHEN and CDR2 SYDVKM. V gave up 4 bases and J gave up 2 bases, with 6 bases separating them. The CDR3 runs 12 residues. CDR3 in DNA: TGTGCCAGCAGTTGGACGGCCTACGAGCAGTACTTC. It translates to CASSWTAYEQYF.

This chain connects TRBV7-9 to TRBJ2-2, with D uncertain. CDR1 SEHNR and CDR2 FQNEAQ come from the germline V gene (reference sequence). The CDR3 consists of 14 residues. Trimming shortened V by 3 bases and J by 2 bases, and 7 bases separated the two germline ends. CDR3: CASSFRGNTGELFF. The CDR3 DNA follows: TGTGCCAGCAGCTTTCGCGGAAACACCGGGGAGCTGTTTTTT.

This rearrangement joins TRBV19 to TRBJ1-2; maybe TRBD1 (5 bases). The CDR3 sequence is 15 residues long. Germline V lookup: CDR1 LNHDA, CDR2 SQIVND (reference sequence). Trimming cost V 8 bases and J 0 bases, with 16 bases left between them. As DNA, the CDR3 is TGTGCCAGTCAAAGGCTTAGGGGCGCTAACTATGGCTACACCTTC. This gives the protein CASQRLRGANYGYTF.

The CDR3 sequence is CASSLGLDGVPYSYNEQFF. For the CDR3, the DNA is TGTGCCAGCAGCCTTGGACTAGATGGAGTACCATACTCCTACAATGAGCAGTTCTTC. This chain joins TRBV4-2 and TRBJ2-1; 7 bases agree with TRBD2. The CDR3 sequence is 19 residues long. Looked up from germline, CDR1 is LGHNA and CDR2 is YNFKEQ. Unmatched junction bases numbered 15, after V lost 4 bases and J lost 0 bases.